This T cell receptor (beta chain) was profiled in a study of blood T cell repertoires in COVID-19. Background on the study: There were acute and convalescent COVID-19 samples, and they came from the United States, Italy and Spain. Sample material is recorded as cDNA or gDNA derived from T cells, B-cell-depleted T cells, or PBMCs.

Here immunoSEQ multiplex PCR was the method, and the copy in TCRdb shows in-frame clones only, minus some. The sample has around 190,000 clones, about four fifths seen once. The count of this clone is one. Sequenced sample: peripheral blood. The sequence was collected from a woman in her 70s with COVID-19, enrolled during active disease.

CDR3 sequence: CASSQWTSGSYEQYF. As DNA, the CDR3 is TGCGCCAGCAGCCAATGGACTAGCGGGAGCTACGAGCAGTACTTC. V gene TRBV4-3 combines with J gene TRBJ2-7, with 13 bases identical to TRBD2. This CDR3 contains 15 residues. After removal of 2 bases from V and 3 bases from J, the junction contained 1 base not matched to a gene. Germline CDR1 and CDR2: LGHNA and YSLEER.